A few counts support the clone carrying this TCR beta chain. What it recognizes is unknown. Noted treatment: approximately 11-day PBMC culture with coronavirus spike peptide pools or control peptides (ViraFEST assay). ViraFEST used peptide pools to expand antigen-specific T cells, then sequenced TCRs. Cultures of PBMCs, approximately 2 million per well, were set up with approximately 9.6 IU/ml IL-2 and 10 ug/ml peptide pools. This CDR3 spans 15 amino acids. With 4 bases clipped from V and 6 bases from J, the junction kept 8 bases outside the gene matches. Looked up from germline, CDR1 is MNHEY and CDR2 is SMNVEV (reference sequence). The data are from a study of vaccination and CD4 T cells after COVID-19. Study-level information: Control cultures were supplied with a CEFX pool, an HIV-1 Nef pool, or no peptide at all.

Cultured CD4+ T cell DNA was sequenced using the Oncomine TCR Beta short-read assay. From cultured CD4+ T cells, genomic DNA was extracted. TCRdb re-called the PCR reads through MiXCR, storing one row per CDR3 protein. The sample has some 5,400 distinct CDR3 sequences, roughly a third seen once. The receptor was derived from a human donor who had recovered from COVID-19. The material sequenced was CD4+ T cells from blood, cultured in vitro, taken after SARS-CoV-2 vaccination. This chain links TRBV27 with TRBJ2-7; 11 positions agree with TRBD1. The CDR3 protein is CASSSTGGTGGEQYF. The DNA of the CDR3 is TGTGCCAGCAGTTCAACCGGAGGGACAGGGGGCGAGCAGTACTTC.